This entry concerns a single TCR beta chain. V lost 7 bases, J lost 1 base, and 13 bases lay in between. This CDR3 has 14 residues. From germline, CDR1 is MGHDK and CDR2 SYGVNS. The sample comes from a study of blood T cell repertoires in COVID-19. In the study overall: PBMCs, B-cell-depleted T cells, or T cells were the source of the cDNA or gDNA that made up the material.

Enrolment of Seattle patients took place during active infection, and they were followed longitudinally. Generated by immunoSEQ multiplex PCR, the TCRdb table keeps only in-frame clones and is missing some. The sample includes about 100,000 clones, about 87% of them seen just once. The TCR was taken from a human donor with COVID-19, enrolled during active disease. The donor label of this sample is uncertain. The V gene is TRBV25-1, the J gene TRBJ1-1, with unresolved D. What was sequenced was peripheral blood. This CDR3 is CASTWGGSNTEAFF. The CDR3, as DNA: TGTGCCAGCACCTGGGGAGGATCGAACACTGAAGCTTTCTTT.